Described below is a single T cell receptor beta chain sequence and its context. Antigen: not known. This entry comes from a study of shared clonotypes between healthy human individuals. Genomic DNA belonging to each subset was distributed in equal measure over several immunoSEQ plates. In the original workflow: Sequence data from immunoSEQ were junction-only and lacked quality scores; consequently, filtering differed. The assay was immunoSEQ multiplex PCR, and TCRdb's table has in-frame clones only and misses some. V and J calls and clone size are given by that table; D and trimming were obtained from the DNA. This sample has millions of clones, with around 90% found just once. Study findings and constraints: Clonotypes shared by all four sorted-subset donors had higher generation probabilities than non-shared clonotypes. Several donors held around 5% of naive CD4 clonotypes in common.

The sequence derives from a man aged 18 to 30 in good health. The sequencing sample was made of naive CD4+ T cells sorted from blood. This sample's subset: CD45RA+ positively selected.

CDR3 sequence: CASSQDPPSGYNEQFF. DNA for the CDR3: TGCGCCAGCAGCCAAGACCCGCCTAGCGGTTACAATGAGCAGTTCTTC. The rearrangement links TRBV4-1 to TRBJ2-1; 7 bases are a match to TRBD2. CDR3 length: 16 residues. The J segment lost 4 bases and the V segment lost 0 bases, leaving 6 bases of the junction unmatched. CDR1 MGHRA and CDR2 YSYEKL come from the germline V gene.